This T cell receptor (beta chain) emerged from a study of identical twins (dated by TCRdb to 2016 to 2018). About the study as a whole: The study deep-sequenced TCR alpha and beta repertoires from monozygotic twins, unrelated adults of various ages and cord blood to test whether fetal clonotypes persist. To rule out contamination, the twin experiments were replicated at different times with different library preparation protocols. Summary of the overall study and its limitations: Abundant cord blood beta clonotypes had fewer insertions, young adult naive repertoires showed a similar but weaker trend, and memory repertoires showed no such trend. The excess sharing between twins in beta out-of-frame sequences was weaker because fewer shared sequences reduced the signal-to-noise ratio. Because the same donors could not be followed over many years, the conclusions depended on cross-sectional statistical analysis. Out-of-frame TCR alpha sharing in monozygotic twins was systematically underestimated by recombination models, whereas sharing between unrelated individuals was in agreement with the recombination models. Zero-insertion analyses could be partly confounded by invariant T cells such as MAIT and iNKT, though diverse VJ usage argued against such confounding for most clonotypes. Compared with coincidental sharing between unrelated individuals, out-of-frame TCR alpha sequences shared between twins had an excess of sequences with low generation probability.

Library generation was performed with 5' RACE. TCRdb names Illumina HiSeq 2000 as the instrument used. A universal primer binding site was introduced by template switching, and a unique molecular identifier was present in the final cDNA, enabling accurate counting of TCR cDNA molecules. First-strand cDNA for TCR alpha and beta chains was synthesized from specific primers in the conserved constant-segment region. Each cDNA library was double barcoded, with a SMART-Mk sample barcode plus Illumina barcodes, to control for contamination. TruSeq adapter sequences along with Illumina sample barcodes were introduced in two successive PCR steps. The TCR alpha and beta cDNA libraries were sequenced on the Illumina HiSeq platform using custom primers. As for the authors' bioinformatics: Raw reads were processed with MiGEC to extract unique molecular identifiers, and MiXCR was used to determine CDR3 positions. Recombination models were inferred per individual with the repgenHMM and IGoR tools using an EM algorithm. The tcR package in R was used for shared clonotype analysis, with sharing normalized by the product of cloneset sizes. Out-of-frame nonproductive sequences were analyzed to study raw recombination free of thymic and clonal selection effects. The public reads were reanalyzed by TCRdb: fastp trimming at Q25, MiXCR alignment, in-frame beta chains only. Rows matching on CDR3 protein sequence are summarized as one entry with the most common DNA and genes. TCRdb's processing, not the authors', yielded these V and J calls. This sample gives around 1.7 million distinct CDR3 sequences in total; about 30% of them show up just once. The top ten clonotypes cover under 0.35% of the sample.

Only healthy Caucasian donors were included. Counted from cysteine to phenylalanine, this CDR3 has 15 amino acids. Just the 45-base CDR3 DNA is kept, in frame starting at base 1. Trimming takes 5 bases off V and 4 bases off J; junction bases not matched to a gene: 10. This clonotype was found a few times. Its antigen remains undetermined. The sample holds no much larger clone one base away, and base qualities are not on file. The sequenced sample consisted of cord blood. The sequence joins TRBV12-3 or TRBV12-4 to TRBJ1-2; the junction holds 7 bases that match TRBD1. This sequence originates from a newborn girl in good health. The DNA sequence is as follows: TGTGCCAGCAGTCCTACAGGGGAGCTCATCTATGGCTACACCTTC. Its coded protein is CASSPTGELIYGYTF.